This passage covers 3 T cell receptor beta chains from one sample sequenced in a study of radiotherapy plus CTLA-4 blockade in lung cancer. Sequencing used immunoSEQ multiplex PCR; TCRdb keeps in-frame clones, though not all of them. The table records approximately 110,000 clones, about 80% of them present only once. This material consisted of peripheral blood, taken from a patient treated with radiotherapy plus ipilimumab. Every receptor here comes from a human donor with non-small cell lung cancer that progressed on radiotherapy plus ipilimumab. Some clones in this sample may be carry-over from other donors' samples.

The V gene is TRBV6-5, the J gene TRBJ2-7, with a weak D call TRBD1 (5 bases). Trimming pared 2 bases from V and 10 bases from J, leaving 18 bases between. CDR3 length: 14 residues. Germline CDR1 reads MNHEY; CDR2 reads SVGAGI. The CDR3 DNA reads as TGTGCCAGCAGTTACACGCGGCCAGGGTCGAAACAGTACTTC. Translating it yields CASSYTRPGSKQYF.

The chain is built from TRBV7-3 and TRBJ2-7, with 13 bases lining up with TRBD2. V lost 5 bases, J lost 2 bases, and 3 bases stayed unmatched. This CDR3 comprises 15 residues. Germline V CDR1 and CDR2: SGHTA, FQGTGA. CDR3 DNA sequence: TGTGCCAGCAGCCCTGGGACTAGCGGGACCTACGAGCAGTACTTC. It encodes CASSPGTSGTYEQYF.

The chain uses TRBV27 and TRBJ2-7; D remains ambiguous. Germline CDR1 is MNHEY and CDR2 is SMNVEV (reference sequence). The V end was cut by 2 bases, the J end by 4 bases, with 9 bases between. The CDR3 is 13 amino acids. CDR3 residues: CASSLTAQYEQYF. As DNA, the CDR3 is TGTGCCAGCAGTTTAACGGCACAATACGAGCAGTACTTC.